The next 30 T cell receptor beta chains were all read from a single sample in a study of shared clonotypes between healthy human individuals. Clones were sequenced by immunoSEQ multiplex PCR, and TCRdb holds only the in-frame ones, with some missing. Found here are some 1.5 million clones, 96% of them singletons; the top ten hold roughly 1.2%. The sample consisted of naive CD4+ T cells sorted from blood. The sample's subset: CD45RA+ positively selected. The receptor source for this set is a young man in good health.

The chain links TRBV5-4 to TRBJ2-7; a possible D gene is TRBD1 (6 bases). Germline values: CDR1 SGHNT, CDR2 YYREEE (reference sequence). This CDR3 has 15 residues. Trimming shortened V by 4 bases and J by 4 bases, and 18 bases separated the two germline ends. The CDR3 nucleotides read TGTGCCAGCAGCCGGGACACAACCTTACATTACGAGCAGTACTTC. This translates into CASSRDTTLHYEQYF.

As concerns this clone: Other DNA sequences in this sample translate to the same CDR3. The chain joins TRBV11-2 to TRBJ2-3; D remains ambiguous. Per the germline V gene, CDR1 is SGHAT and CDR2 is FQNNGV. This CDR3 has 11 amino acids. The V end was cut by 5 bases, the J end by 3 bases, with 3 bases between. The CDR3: CASSTTDTQYF. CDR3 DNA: TGTGCCAGCAGCACTACAGATACGCAGTATTTT.

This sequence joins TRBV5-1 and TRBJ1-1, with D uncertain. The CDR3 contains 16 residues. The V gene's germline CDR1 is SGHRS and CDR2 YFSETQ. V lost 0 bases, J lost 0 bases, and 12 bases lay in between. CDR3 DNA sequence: TGCGCCAGCAGCTTGGATGGCAGATTTATGAACACTGAAGCTTTCTTT. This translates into CASSLDGRFMNTEAFF.

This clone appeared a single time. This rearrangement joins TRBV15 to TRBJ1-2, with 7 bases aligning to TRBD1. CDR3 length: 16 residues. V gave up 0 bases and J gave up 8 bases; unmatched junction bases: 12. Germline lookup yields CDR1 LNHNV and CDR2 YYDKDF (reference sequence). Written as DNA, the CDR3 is TGTGCCACCAGCAGAGATGGGGACAGCCTCGGGGGAGGCTACACCTTC. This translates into CATSRDGDSLGGGYTF. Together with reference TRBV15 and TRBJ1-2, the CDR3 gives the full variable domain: DAMVIQNPRYQVTQFGKPVTLSCSQTLNHNVMYWYQQKSSQAPKLLFHYYDKDFNNEADTPDNFQSRRPNTSFCFLDIRSPGLGDTAMYLCATSRDGDSLGGGYTFGSGTRLTVV.

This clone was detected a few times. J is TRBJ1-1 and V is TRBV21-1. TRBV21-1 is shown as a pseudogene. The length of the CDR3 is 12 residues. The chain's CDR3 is CASSYQLAEAFF. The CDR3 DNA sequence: TGTGCCAGCAGCTATCAACTGGCTGAAGCTTTCTTT.

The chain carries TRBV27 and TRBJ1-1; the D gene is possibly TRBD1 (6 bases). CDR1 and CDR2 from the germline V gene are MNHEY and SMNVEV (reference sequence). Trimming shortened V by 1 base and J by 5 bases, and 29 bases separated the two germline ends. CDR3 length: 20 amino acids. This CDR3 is CASSLYKIQLRDMSGTEAFF. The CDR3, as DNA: TGTGCCAGCAGTTTATACAAGATTCAACTTCGGGACATGTCGGGGACTGAAGCTTTCTTT.

The chain's CDR3 is CASSLEQDRIIGNQPQHF. The DNA of the CDR3 is TGTGCCAGCAGCTTGGAACAGGATCGGATTATCGGCAATCAGCCCCAGCATTTT. The chain recombines TRBV5-8 with TRBJ1-5; weak D call: TRBD1 (5 bases). The CDR3 is 18 amino acids. Germline V gene lookup returns CDR1 SGHTS and CDR2 YDEGEE. The V end lost 0 bases, the J end lost 2 bases, and 18 bases lay between the germline ends.

This chain's CDR3 is CASSLFLTLADASYEQYF. CDR3 sequence (DNA): TGTGCCAGCAGTTTATTCCTAACCTTAGCGGACGCTTCCTACGAGCAGTACTTC. V usage is TRBV28 and J usage is TRBJ2-7; D perhaps matches TRBD2 (6 bases). Trimming stripped 1 base from V and 1 base from J, with 20 bases between. Germline CDR1 MDHEN, CDR2 SYDVKM. The CDR3 sequence is 18 residues long.

The CDR3 protein is CASSAPGTGYSEQYF. Here the CDR3 DNA reads TGCGCCAGCAGCGCTCCCGGGACAGGGTACTCCGAGCAGTACTTC. The chain is built from TRBV5-1 and TRBJ2-7; 9 positions match TRBD1. Losses at the gene ends were 4 bases for V and 6 bases for J; bases not matched to a gene: 11. This CDR3 spans 15 amino acids. CDR1 SGHRS and CDR2 YFSETQ come from the germline V gene.

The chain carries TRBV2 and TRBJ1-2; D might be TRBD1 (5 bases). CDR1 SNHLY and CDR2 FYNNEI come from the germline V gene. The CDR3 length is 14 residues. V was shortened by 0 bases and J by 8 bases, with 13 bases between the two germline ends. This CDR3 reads CASSEALTGGGYTF. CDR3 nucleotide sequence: TGTGCCAGCAGTGAAGCGCTTACAGGAGGCGGCTACACCTTC.

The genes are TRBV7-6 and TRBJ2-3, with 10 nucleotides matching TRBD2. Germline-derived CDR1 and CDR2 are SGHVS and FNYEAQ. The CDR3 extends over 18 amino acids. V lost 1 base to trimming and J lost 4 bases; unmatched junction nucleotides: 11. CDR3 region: CASSLGSIGAGGSDTQYF. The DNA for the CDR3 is TGTGCCAGCAGCTTAGGCTCGATCGGAGCGGGAGGGTCAGATACGCAGTATTTT.

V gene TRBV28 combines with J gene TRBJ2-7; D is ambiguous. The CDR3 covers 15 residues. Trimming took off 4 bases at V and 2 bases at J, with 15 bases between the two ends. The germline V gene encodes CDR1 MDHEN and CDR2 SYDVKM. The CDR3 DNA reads TGTGCCAGCAGTTCGCATGTTTTAGTCCCCTACGAGCAGTACTTC. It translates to CASSSHVLVPYEQYF.

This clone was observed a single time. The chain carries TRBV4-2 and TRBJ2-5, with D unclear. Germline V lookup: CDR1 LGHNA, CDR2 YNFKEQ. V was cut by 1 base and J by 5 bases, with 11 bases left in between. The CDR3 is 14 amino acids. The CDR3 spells CASSQVPGEETQYF. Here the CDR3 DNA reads TGTGCCAGCAGCCAAGTCCCCGGCGAGGAGACCCAGTACTTC.

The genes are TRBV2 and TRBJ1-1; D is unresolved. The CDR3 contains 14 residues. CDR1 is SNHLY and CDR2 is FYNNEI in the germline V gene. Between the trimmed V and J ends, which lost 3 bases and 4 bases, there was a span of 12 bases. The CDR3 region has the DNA TGTGCCAGCAGTGAGGAAGGCGCGGTCACTGAAGCTTTCTTT. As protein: CASSEEGAVTEAFF.

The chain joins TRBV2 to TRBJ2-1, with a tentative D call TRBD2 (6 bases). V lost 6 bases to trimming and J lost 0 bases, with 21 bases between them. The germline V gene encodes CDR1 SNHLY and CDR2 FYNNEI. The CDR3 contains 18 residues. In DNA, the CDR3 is TGTGCCAGCAGGGGGGGTAGCGAGGTACTTAGCTCCTACAATGAGCAGTTCTTC. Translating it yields CASRGGSEVLSSYNEQFF.

CDR3 in amino acids: CASSRPGTQSSYEQYF. The CDR3 region has the DNA TGTGCCAGTAGTCGACCCGGGACCCAGAGCTCCTACGAGCAGTACTTC. The V gene is TRBV19, the J gene TRBJ2-7; D possibly uses TRBD1 or TRBD2 (5 bases each). Trimming stripped 5 bases from V and 0 bases from J, with 17 bases between. In germline, CDR1 is LNHDA, CDR2 SQIVND (reference sequence). The CDR3 extends over 16 amino acids. Using reference TRBV19 and TRBJ2-7 for the parts outside the CDR3, the full variable domain is DGGITQSPKYLFRKEGQNVTLSCEQNLNHDAMYWYRQDPGQGLRLIYYSQIVNDFQKGDIAEGYSVSREKKESFPLTVTSAQKNPTAFYLCASSRPGTQSSYEQYFGPGTRLTVT.

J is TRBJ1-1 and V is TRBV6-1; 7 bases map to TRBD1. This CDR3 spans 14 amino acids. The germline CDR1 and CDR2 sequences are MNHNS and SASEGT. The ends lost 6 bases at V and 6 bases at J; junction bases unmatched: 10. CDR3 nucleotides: TGTGCCAGCAGCAACAGGGGTAGTTTGCCTGAAGCTTTCTTT. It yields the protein CASSNRGSLPEAFF.

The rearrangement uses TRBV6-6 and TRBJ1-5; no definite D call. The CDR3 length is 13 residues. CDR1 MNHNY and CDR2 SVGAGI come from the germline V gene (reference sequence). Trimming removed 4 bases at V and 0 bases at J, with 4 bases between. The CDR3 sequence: CASSFHSNQPQHF. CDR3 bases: TGTGCCAGCAGTTTCCATAGCAATCAGCCCCAGCATTTT.

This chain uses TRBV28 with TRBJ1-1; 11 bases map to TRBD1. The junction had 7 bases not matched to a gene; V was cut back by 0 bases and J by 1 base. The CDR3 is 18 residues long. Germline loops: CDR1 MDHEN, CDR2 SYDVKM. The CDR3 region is CASSLWDRGRGRNTEAFF. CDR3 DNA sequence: TGTGCCAGCAGTTTATGGGACAGGGGGCGAGGGAGGAACACTGAAGCTTTCTTT.

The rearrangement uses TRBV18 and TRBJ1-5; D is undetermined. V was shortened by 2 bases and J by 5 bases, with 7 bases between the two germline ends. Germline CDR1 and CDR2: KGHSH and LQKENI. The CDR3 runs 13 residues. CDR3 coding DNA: TGTGCCAGCTCACCATCAAGATATCAGCCCCAGCATTTT. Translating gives CASSPSRYQPQHF.

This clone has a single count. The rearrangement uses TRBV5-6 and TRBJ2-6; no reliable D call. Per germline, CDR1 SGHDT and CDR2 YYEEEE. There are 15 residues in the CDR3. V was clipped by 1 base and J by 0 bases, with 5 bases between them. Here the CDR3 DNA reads TGTGCCAGCAGCTTGAGTTCCTCTGGGGCCAACGTCCTGACTTTC. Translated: CASSLSSSGANVLTF.

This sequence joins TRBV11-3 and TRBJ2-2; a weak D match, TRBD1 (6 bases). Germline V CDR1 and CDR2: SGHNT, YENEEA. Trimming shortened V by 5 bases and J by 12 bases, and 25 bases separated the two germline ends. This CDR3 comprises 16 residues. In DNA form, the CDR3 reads TGTGCCAGCAGCCGTAGCCAACAGACAGGTCCACCCCAGCTGTTTTTT. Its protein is CASSRSQQTGPPQLFF.

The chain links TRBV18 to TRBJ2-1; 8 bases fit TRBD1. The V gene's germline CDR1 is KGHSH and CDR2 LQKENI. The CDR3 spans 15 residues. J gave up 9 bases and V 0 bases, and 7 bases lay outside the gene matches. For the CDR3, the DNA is TGTGCCAGCTCACCACCGGACAGGGTAAGGGGTGAGCAGTTCTTC. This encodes CASSPPDRVRGEQFF.

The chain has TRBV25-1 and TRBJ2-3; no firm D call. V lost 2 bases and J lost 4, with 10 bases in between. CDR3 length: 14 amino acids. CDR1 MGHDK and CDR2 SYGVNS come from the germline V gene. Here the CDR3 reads CASSELSPSDTQYF. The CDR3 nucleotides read TGTGCCAGCAGTGAACTATCCCCGTCAGATACGCAGTATTTT.

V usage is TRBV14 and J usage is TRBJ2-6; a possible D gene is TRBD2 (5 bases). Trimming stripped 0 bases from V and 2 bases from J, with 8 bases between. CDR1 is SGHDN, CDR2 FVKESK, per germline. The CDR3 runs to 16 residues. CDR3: CASSQDGGAGANVLTF. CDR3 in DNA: TGTGCCAGCAGCCAAGACGGAGGAGCTGGGGCCAACGTCCTGACTTTC.

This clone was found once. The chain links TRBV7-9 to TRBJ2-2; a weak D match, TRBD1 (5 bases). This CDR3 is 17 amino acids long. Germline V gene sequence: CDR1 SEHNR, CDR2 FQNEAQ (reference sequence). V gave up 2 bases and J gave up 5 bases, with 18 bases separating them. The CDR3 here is CASSLNQGGPRTGELFF. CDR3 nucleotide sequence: TGTGCCAGCAGCTTAAACCAGGGCGGCCCCAGGACCGGGGAGCTGTTTTTT.

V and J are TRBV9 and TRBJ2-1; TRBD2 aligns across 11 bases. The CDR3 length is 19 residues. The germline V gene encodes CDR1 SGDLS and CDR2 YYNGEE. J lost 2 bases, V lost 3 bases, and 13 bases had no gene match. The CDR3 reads CASSGPGLADGGPYNEQFF. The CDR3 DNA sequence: TGTGCCAGCAGCGGACCGGGACTAGCGGACGGGGGGCCCTACAATGAGCAGTTCTTC.

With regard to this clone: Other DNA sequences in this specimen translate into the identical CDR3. The CDR3 protein is CASSPISGGEQYF. Written as DNA, the CDR3 is TGTGCCAGCTCACCAATCTCGGGGGGCGAGCAGTACTTC. The V call is TRBV18, the J call TRBJ2-7; TRBD2 aligns across 7 bases. Germline V gene data show CDR1 as KGHSH and CDR2 as LQKENI. Unmatched junction bases numbered 4, after V lost 2 bases and J lost 6 bases. This CDR3 has 13 residues.

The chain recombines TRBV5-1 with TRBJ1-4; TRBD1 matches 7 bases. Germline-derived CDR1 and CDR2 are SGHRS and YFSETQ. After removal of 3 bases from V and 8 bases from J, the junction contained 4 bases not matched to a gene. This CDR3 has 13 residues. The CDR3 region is CASSSTGEEKLFF. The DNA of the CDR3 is TGCGCCAGCAGCTCTACAGGGGAGGAAAAACTGTTTTTT.

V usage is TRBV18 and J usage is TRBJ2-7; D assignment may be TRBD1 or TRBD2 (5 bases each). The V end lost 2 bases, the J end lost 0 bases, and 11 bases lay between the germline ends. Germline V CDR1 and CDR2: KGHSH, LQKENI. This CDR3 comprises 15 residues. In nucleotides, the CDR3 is TGTGCCAGCTCACCAGGGGCTAGCTACTCCTACGAGCAGTACTTC. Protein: CASSPGASYSYEQYF.